Listed below are T cell receptor beta chains from one sample, sequenced in a study of blood T cell repertoires in COVID-19. Sequenced by immunoSEQ multiplex PCR; TCRdb stores in-frame clones only, minus some. The sample consists of a few hundred thousand clones, around 92% of them appearing once. The sample comprised peripheral blood. These receptors originate from a woman aged 25 to 39 with COVID-19, enrolled during active disease. Both conserved end residues are part of each CDR3. D genes are given only for firm matches. The size entry is marked missing in some rows and otherwise reads once, few, many or a size class.

V gene: TRBV4-2
clone size: once
J gene: TRBJ2-1
D gene: -
CDR3 DNA: TGTGCCAGCAGCCAAGATATCAGAACGCCCTACAATGAGCAGTTCTTC
CDR3 protein: CASSQDIRTPYNEQFF

V gene: TRBV21-1
clone size: -
J gene: TRBJ2-1
D gene: -
CDR3 DNA: TGTGCCAGCAGCTATGACTCCTCCTACAATGAGCAGTTCTTC
CDR3 protein: CASSYDSSYNEQFF

V gene: TRBV27
clone size: -
J gene: TRBJ1-5
D gene: -
CDR3 DNA: TGTGCCAGCAGTCCCCTCCCAGGGTCCCCAAATCAGCCCCAGCATTTT
CDR3 protein: CASSPLPGSPNQPQHF

V gene: TRBV5-6
clone size: -
J gene: TRBJ1-2
D gene: TRBD1
CDR3 DNA: TGTGCCAGCAGCCCAAGGACAGGCTATGGCTACACCTTC
CDR3 protein: CASSPRTGYGYTF

V gene: TRBV28
clone size: few
J gene: TRBJ2-7
D gene: TRBD1
CDR3 DNA: TGTGCCAGCAGTTTCGGGACAGCCTCCTACGAGCAGTACTTC
CDR3 protein: CASSFGTASYEQYF

V gene: TRBV4-2
clone size: -
J gene: TRBJ2-7
D gene: TRBD2
CDR3 DNA: TGTGCCAGCAGCCGGACTAGCGGGGGGGCCGGCTACGAGCAGTACTTC
CDR3 protein: CASSRTSGGAGYEQYF

V gene: TRBV11-2
clone size: -
J gene: TRBJ1-6
D gene: TRBD1
CDR3 DNA: TGTGCCAGCAGCTCCCGGGCCCAGGGGGCGTCCTATAATTCACCCCTCCACTTT
CDR3 protein: CASSSRAQGASYNSPLHF

V gene: TRBV5-6
clone size: -
J gene: TRBJ1-3
D gene: -
CDR3 DNA: TGTGCCAGCAGCTTTTTTCTGCGAGCCTCTGGAAACACCATATATTTT
CDR3 protein: CASSFFLRASGNTIYF

V gene: TRBV5-1
clone size: -
J gene: TRBJ1-6
D gene: TRBD1
CDR3 DNA: TGCGCCAGCAGCCGTACGGGACAGTGGAATTCACCCCTCCACTTT
CDR3 protein: CASSRTGQWNSPLHF

V gene: TRBV7-2
clone size: -
J gene: TRBJ2-7
D gene: -
CDR3 DNA: TGTGCCAGCAGTCGCCCCCTCTGGGACTTGGCCTACGAGCAGTACTTC
CDR3 protein: CASSRPLWDLAYEQYF

V gene: TRBV30
clone size: -
J gene: TRBJ1-2
D gene: -
CDR3 DNA: TGTGCCTGGAGTGCCCGGGGGGTTTTCTATGGCTACACCTTC
CDR3 protein: CAWSARGVFYGYTF

V gene: TRBV28
clone size: -
J gene: TRBJ1-2
D gene: -
CDR3 DNA: TGTGCCAGCAGACGTGAGGGCTACACCTTC
CDR3 protein: CASRREGYTF

V gene: TRBV18
clone size: -
J gene: TRBJ2-1
D gene: TRBD1
CDR3 DNA: TGTGCCAGCTCACCACCCGCCGGACAGGATGAGCAGTTCTTC
CDR3 protein: CASSPPAGQDEQFF

V gene: TRBV7-9
clone size: -
J gene: TRBJ1-2
D gene: -
CDR3 DNA: TGTGCCAGCAGCTTTGACCCCACAGGGCCTCAACCCTATGGCTACACCTTC
CDR3 protein: CASSFDPTGPQPYGYTF